The source of this TCR beta chain is a study of blood T cell repertoires in COVID-19. V lost 0 bases, J lost 5 bases, and 20 bases lay in between. This CDR3 has 18 amino acids. Per the germline V gene, CDR1 is SGHRS and CDR2 is YFSETQ. The protocol was immunoSEQ multiplex PCR, while the TCRdb copy is restricted to in-frame clones and leaves out a portion. The data contain around 200,000 clones, around 84% of them singletons. The sample holds one count of this clone. This chain uses TRBV5-1 with TRBJ1-4; a possible D gene is TRBD1 (6 bases). The source of this sequence is a man in his forties or fifties with acute or convalescent COVID-19. Material: peripheral blood. The CDR3 spells CASSLAPGTRRINEKLFF. CDR3 nucleotide sequence: TGCGCCAGCAGCTTGGCCCCCGGGACAAGGAGAATAAATGAAAAACTGTTTTTT.